This T cell receptor (beta chain) comes out of a study of response to subunit inactivated influenza vaccine. Study-level points and caveats: Seasonal influenza vaccination, on each occasion, was suggested by the authors to recruit few new T cells.

The germline CDR1 and CDR2 sequences are MNHNY and SVGAGI (reference sequence). Trimming removed 2 bases at V and 3 bases at J, with 8 bases between. The CDR3 is 13 residues long. Worth noting for this clonotype: The antigen is unknown. A much more abundant neighbour one base away suggests this may be a read error.

TCRdb redid the calling of the RT-PCR reads with MiXCR, one entry per CDR3 protein. The table lists 650,000 to 800,000 distinct CDR3 sequences, about 18% of them singletons, with approximately 11% in the top ten. The sequence came from a man in his fifties who received an inactivated influenza vaccine. The sequencing used PBMCs from blood, collected around 5 days after vaccination. This chain links TRBV6-6 with TRBJ2-7; D may be TRBD1 (6 bases). The CDR3 spells CASSYRDIYEQYF. CDR3 DNA sequence: TGTGCCAGCAGTTACCGGGACATCTACGAGCAGTACTTC.